This entry is about one T cell receptor beta chain. This sample was included in a study of blood T cell repertoires in COVID-19. On the study more broadly: Samples taken during acute and convalescent COVID-19 were collected in the United States, Italy and Spain. Sample material is recorded as cDNA or gDNA derived from T cells, B-cell-depleted T cells, or PBMCs.

In the original processing: Estimates of nucleated cell counts were drawn from the amplification of reference gene primers. Method: immunoSEQ multiplex PCR; TCRdb's copy keeps in-frame clones and lacks some. V, J and clone size were drawn from that table, and D and trimming were deduced from the DNA. The repertoire holds about 160,000 clones, around 81% seen once, with more than 9.5% in the top ten. From germline, CDR1 is SGHNT and CDR2 YENEEA. Trimming took 2 bases from V and 5 from J, leaving 7 bases between them. This CDR3 contains 13 residues. The gene calls are TRBV11-3 and TRBJ1-3; D gene uncertain. The clonotype comes from a man aged 60 to 75 with active or convalescent COVID-19. Source material: peripheral blood. The CDR3 region has the DNA TGTGCCAGCAGCTTAACCAGTCGAAACACCATATATTTT. The encoded protein is CASSLTSRNTIYF.